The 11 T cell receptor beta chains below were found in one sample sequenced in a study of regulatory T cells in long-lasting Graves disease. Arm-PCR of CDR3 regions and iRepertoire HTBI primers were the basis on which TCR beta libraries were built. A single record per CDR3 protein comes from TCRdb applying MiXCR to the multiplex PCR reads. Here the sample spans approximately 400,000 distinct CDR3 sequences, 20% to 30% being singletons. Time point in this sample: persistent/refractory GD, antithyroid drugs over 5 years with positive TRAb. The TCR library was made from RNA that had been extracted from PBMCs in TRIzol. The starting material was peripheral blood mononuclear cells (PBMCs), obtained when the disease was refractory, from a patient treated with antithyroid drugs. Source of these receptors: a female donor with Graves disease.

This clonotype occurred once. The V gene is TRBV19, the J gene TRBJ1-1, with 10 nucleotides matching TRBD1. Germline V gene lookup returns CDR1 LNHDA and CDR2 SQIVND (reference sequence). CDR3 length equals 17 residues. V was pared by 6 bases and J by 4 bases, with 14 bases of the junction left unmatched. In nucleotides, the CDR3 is TGTGCCAGTAGATATGAGATGGACAGGGGGTATGGCACTGAAGCTTTCTTT. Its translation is CASRYEMDRGYGTEAFF.

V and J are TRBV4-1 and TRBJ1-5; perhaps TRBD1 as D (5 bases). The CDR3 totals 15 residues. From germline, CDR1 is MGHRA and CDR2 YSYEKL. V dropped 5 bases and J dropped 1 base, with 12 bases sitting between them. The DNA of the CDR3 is TGCGCCAGCAGCGGACGCAGGGTAAGCAATCAGCCCCAGCATTTT. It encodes CASSGRRVSNQPQHF.

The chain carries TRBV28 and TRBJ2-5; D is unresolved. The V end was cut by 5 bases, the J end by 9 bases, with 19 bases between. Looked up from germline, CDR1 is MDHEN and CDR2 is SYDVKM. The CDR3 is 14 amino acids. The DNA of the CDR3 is TGTGCCAGCAGTAGGCGTTCCAATCTTCGAGCCCAGTACTTC. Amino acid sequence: CASSRRSNLRAQYF.

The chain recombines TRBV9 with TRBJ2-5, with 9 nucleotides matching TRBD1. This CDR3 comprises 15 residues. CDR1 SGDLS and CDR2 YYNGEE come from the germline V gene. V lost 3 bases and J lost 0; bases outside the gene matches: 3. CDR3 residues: CASSGGQGHQETQYF. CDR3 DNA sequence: TGTGCCAGCAGCGGCGGACAGGGGCACCAAGAGACCCAGTACTTC. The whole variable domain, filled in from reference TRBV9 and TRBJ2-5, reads DSGVTQTPKHLITATGQRVTLRCSPRSGDLSVYWYQQSLDQGLQFLIQYYNGEERAKGNILERFSAQQFPDLHSELNLSSLELGDSALYFCASSGGQGHQETQYFGPGTRLLVL.

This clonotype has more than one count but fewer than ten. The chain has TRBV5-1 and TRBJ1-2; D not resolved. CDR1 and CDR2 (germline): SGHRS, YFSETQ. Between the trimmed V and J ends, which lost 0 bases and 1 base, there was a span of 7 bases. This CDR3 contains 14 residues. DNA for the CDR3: TGCGCCAGCAGCTTGGACACTAATAACTATGGCTACACCTTC. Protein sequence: CASSLDTNNYGYTF.

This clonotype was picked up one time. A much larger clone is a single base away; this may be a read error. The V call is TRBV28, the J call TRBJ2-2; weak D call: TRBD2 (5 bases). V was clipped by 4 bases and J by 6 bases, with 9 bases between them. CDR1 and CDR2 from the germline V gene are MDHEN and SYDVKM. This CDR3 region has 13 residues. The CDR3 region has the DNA TGTGCCAGCAGTTGGAGGAGAGCCGGGGAGCTGTTTTTT. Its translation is CASSWRRAGELFF.

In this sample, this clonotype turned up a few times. CDR3 in amino acids: CSVGTGSNTEAFF. The CDR3 region has the DNA TGCAGCGTTGGGACAGGGTCGAACACTGAAGCTTTCTTT. The chain recombines TRBV29-1 with TRBJ1-1; 8 bases are a match to TRBD1. CDR1 and CDR2 (germline): SQVTM, ANQGSEA. The CDR3 has 13 residues. Trimming took 4 bases from V and 1 from J; bases not matched to a gene: 2.

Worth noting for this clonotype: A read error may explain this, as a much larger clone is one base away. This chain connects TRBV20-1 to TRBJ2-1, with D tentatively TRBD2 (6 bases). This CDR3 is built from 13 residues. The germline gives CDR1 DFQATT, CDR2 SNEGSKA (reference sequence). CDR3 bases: TGCAATGCGAGTCGGGGGAAGTACAATGAGCAGTTCTTC. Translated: CNASRGKYNEQFF.

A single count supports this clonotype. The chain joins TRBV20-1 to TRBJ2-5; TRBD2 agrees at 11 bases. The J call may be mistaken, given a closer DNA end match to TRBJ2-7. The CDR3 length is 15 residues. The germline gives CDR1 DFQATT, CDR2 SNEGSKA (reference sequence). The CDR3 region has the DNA TGCAGTGCTAGCGGTAGACTAGCGGGATCCTACGAGCAGTACTTC. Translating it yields CSASGRLAGSYEQYF.

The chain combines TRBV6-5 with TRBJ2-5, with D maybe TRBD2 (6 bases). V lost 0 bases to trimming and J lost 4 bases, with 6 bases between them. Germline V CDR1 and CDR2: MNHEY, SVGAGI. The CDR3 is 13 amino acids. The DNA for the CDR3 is TGTGCCAGCAGTTACTCCGGGGGAGAGACCCAGTACTTC. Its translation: CASSYSGGETQYF.

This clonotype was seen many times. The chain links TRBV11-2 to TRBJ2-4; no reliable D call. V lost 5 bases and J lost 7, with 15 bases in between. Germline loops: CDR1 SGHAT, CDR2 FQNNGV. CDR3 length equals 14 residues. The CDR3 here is CASSGAGLGNIQYF. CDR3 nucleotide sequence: TGTGCCAGCAGCGGAGCAGGTTTGGGGAACATTCAGTACTTC.